Detailed here is one T cell receptor beta chain. Some clones are missing from TCRdb's copy, which holds only in-frame ones; the method was immunoSEQ multiplex PCR. The sample has about 79,000 clones, about 90% seen once. This sample is part of a study of OX40 agonist ivuxolimab in advanced cancers. Trimming at V came to 4 bases and at J to 8 bases, leaving 2 bases not matched to a gene. The germline V gene encodes CDR1 SGHVS and CDR2 FNYEAQ. The CDR3 is 13 residues long. This material consisted of CD4+ or CD8+ T cells sorted from blood, taken in a trial of the OX40 agonist ivuxolimab. V is TRBV7-6 and J is TRBJ1-4; 9 bases are shared with TRBD1. The sequence derives from an adult with an advanced solid tumor such as melanoma, head and neck, liver or kidney cancer. The CDR3 region has the DNA TGTGCCAGCAGCTCGGGACAGGGAGAAAAACTGTTTTTT. It is translated as CASSSGQGEKLFF.